The 23 T cell receptor beta chains below were found in one sample sequenced in a study of blood T cells in healthy people across ages (dated by TCRdb to 2014 to 2015). Library preparation used 5' RACE. Sequenced using an Illumina HiSeq 2500. The second PCR ran for roughly 7 to 12 cycles and used a J-beta primer mix along with a sample-barcoded 5' primer. TCRdb reprocessing: public reads trimmed at Q25 with fastp, clones called with MiXCR, in-frame beta chains kept. Rows are combined by CDR3 protein, so each entry shows the most common genes and DNA. This sample has around 700,000 distinct CDR3 sequences in its table, and around 25% of those were observed once. The ten top clones hold 8% to 10% of the sample. The data were also submitted as part of a second study, on T cells of mothers and their children.

What was sequenced was blood. Every receptor here comes from a boy younger than 18 in good health.

The J gene is TRBJ1-1, the V gene TRBV20-1, with 9 bases fitting TRBD1. Germline assignment: CDR1 DFQATT and CDR2 SNEGSKA (reference sequence). Trimming cost V 4 bases and J 11 bases; bases outside gene matches: 8. The CDR3 is 12 amino acids. CDR3 amino acids: CSATGTGMGAFF. The CDR3 region has the DNA TGCAGTGCTACCGGGACAGGGATGGGGGCTTTCTTT.

The J gene is TRBJ2-7, the V gene TRBV14, with TRBD1 matching 9 bases. With 4 bases clipped from V and 4 bases from J, the junction kept 8 bases outside the gene matches. Looked up from germline, CDR1 is SGHDN and CDR2 is FVKESK. The CDR3 loop spans 15 amino acids. DNA of the CDR3: TGTGCCAGCAGCCGAGGCGACAGGGGGGGTTACGAGCAGTACTTC. This translates into CASSRGDRGGYEQYF.

The chain is built from TRBV28 and TRBJ1-5; D call uncertain. The CDR3 runs to 14 residues. V was clipped by 10 bases and J by 0 bases, with 13 bases between them. Per germline, CDR1 MDHEN and CDR2 SYDVKM. CDR3 coding DNA: TGTGCCACCTCGGACCCCTATAGCAATCAGCCCCAGCATTTT. Its translation: CATSDPYSNQPQHF.

This rearrangement joins TRBV28 to TRBJ1-1, with D maybe TRBD1 (6 bases). Trimming stripped 5 bases from V and 3 bases from J, with 16 bases between. This CDR3 spans 15 amino acids. Germline CDR1 reads MDHEN; CDR2 reads SYDVKM. The CDR3 is CASSLRQDGYTEAFF. For the CDR3, the DNA is TGTGCCAGCAGTCTCCGACAGGACGGATACACTGAAGCTTTCTTT.

The genes are TRBV24-1 and TRBJ1-2, with unresolved D. There are 14 residues in the CDR3. Germline loops: CDR1 KGHDR, CDR2 SFDVKD. V lost 0 bases, J lost 8 bases, and 12 bases lay in between. The CDR3 sequence: CATSDLGYKGGYTF. The CDR3, as DNA: TGTGCCACCAGTGATTTGGGCTACAAGGGCGGCTACACCTTC.

This clonotype has only a few counts. The chain recombines TRBV5-1 with TRBJ2-2; D is unclear. This CDR3 has 15 residues. Germline V gives CDR1 SGHRS, CDR2 YFSETQ. V was trimmed by 3 bases and J by 1 base, leaving 10 bases between them. The CDR3 is CASSSPTVNTGELFF. The DNA for the CDR3 is TGCGCCAGCAGCTCCCCCACGGTGAACACCGGGGAGCTGTTTTTT.

This clonotype was observed a handful of times. The chain uses TRBV20-1 and TRBJ2-7; D not certain. The germline V and J ends were trimmed by 3 bases and 4 bases, with 16 bases remaining between them. Per the germline V gene, CDR1 is DFQATT and CDR2 is SNEGSKA (reference sequence). The CDR3 consists of 14 residues. DNA of the CDR3: TGCAGTGCTAGGTCGTTTGACCTTTTATACGAGCAGTACTTC. Protein product: CSARSFDLLYEQYF.

The chain couples TRBV5-1 to TRBJ2-2, with 11 bases lining up with TRBD1. The germline gives CDR1 SGHRS, CDR2 YFSETQ. The junction had 5 bases not matched to a gene; V was cut back by 0 bases and J by 4 bases. The CDR3 runs to 17 residues. In DNA form, the CDR3 reads TGCGCCAGCAGCTTGGGGGACAGGGGGTCCCTCACCGGGGAGCTGTTTTTT. Its translation is CASSLGDRGSLTGELFF.

This clonotype was found a few times. The chain employs TRBV9 and TRBJ1-4; a possible D gene is TRBD1 (6 bases). CDR3 size: 16 residues. Per the germline V gene, CDR1 is SGDLS and CDR2 is YYNGEE. V was trimmed by 2 bases and J by 2 bases, leaving 13 bases between them. The CDR3 sequence is CASSVDRFSTNEKLFF. Here the CDR3 DNA reads TGTGCCAGCAGCGTGGACAGATTTTCGACTAATGAAAAACTGTTTTTT.

The chain joins TRBV4-2 to TRBJ2-5; no clear D gene. The J call may be mistaken, given a closer DNA end match to TRBJ2-1. Looked up from germline, CDR1 is LGHNA and CDR2 is YNFKEQ. The CDR3 has 13 amino acids. The CDR3 bases are TGTGCCAGCAGCCAAGACGAAATGGATGGGCAGTTCTTC. This gives the protein CASSQDEMDGQFF.

In DNA form, the CDR3 reads TGTGCCAGCAGTTTAGATGTGTTTGGGACTAGCGTCGAGACCCAGTACTTC. It codes for CASSLDVFGTSVETQYF. This chain links TRBV12-3 or TRBV12-4 with TRBJ2-5; 10 bases match TRBD2. Trimming cost V 1 base and J 5 bases; bases outside gene matches: 10. There are 17 residues in the CDR3.

In its sample, this clonotype was seen many times. This chain joins TRBV7-2 and TRBJ2-7; unclear D gene. V was pared by 3 bases and J by 1 base, with 7 bases between. Germline V lookup: CDR1 SGHTA, CDR2 FQGNSA. The length of the CDR3 is 13 residues. The CDR3 nucleotides are TGTGCCAGCAGCTTTCAATGGTCCTACGAGCAGTACTTC. Translation gives CASSFQWSYEQYF.

This chain links TRBV6-5 with TRBJ2-7, with D perhaps TRBD1 (6 bases). This CDR3 spans 13 amino acids. V lost 5 bases to trimming and J lost 7 bases, with 15 bases between them. Germline assignment: CDR1 MNHEY and CDR2 SVGAGI. Written as DNA, the CDR3 is TGTGCCAGCAGTCAGCAGGGGTGGGGAGAGCAGTACTTC. Amino acid sequence: CASSQQGWGEQYF.

The chain recombines TRBV20-1 with TRBJ1-2; TRBD1 might be the D (5 bases). V lost 3 bases and J lost 4, with 12 bases in between. CDR3 size: 13 residues. The germline gives CDR1 DFQATT, CDR2 SNEGSKA (reference sequence). The DNA for the CDR3 is TGCAGTGCTAGCCCGACAGAAGTCTATGGCTACACCTTC. Its translation is CSASPTEVYGYTF.

Only a few counts were recorded for this clonotype. The rearrangement joins TRBV10-3 to TRBJ2-1; 9 nucleotides agree with TRBD2. V lost 2 bases, J lost 7 bases, and 15 bases stayed unmatched. The germline V gene encodes CDR1 ENHRY and CDR2 SYGVKD. The CDR3 runs to 18 residues. CDR3 nucleotides: TGTGCCATCAGTGAGACCACTCCCCTAGCGGGAAACGGTAATGAGCAGTTCTTC. It specifies CAISETTPLAGNGNEQFF.

The rearrangement joins TRBV12-3 or TRBV12-4 to TRBJ2-2; 8 bases align to TRBD1. The CDR3 covers 14 residues. V shed 3 bases and J 5 bases; nucleotides not matched to a gene: 2. The CDR3 spells CASSLDRATGELFF. The CDR3 region has the DNA TGTGCCAGCAGTTTGGACAGGGCGACCGGGGAGCTGTTTTTT.

The J gene is TRBJ2-2, the V gene TRBV14, with D tentatively TRBD2 (6 bases). Germline V lookup: CDR1 SGHDN, CDR2 FVKESK. Trimming took off 0 bases at V and 1 base at J, with 15 bases between the two ends. CDR3 length: 18 amino acids. The CDR3 spells CASSQDVAGLLNTGELFF. The CDR3 region has the DNA TGTGCCAGCAGCCAAGATGTGGCGGGACTCCTGAACACCGGGGAGCTGTTTTTT. Combining the CDR3 with reference TRBV14 and TRBJ2-2 gives the whole variable domain EAGVTQFPSHSVIEKGQTVTLRCDPISGHDNLYWYRRVMGKEIKFLLHFVKESKQDESGMPNNRFLAERTGGTYSTLKVQPAELEDSGVYFCASSQDVAGLLNTGELFFGEGSRLTVL.

This clonotype has a handful of counts. The V call is TRBV7-3, the J call TRBJ1-5; TRBD1 matches at 7 bases. V lost 4 bases, J lost 4 bases, and 13 bases stayed unmatched. CDR3 length equals 17 residues. Germline V gives CDR1 SGHTA, CDR2 FQGTGA. CDR3 in amino acids: CASSSLSYRGRNQPQHF. For the CDR3, the DNA is TGTGCCAGCAGCTCCCTGAGTTACAGGGGCCGGAATCAGCCCCAGCATTTT. Filled out from reference TRBV7-3 and TRBJ1-5, the complete variable domain reads GAGVSQTPSNKVTEKGKYVELRCDPISGHTALYWYRQSLGQGPEFLIYFQGTGAADDSGLPNDRFFAVRPEGSVSTLKIQRTERGDSAVYLCASSSLSYRGRNQPQHFGDGTRLSIL.

This clonotype was seen only a few times. The chain employs TRBV12-3 or TRBV12-4 and TRBJ2-5; D call uncertain. Matching the DNA end better, TRBJ2-7 makes the J call doubtful. This CDR3 region has 14 residues. CDR3 sequence: CASSKTGLSYEQYF. The CDR3 DNA sequence: TGTGCCAGCAGTAAAACCGGGCTGTCCTACGAGCAGTACTTC.

This clonotype was counted between two and nine times. The chain has TRBV29-1 and TRBJ2-1, with 8 bases identical to TRBD2. Germline values: CDR1 SQVTM, CDR2 ANQGSEA. This CDR3 has 12 residues. The CDR3 spells CSSAGEAGEQFF. DNA of the CDR3: TGCAGTTCAGCGGGAGAGGCTGGTGAGCAGTTCTTC.

The V call is TRBV20-1, the J call TRBJ2-1, with D unresolved. Germline values: CDR1 DFQATT, CDR2 SNEGSKA (reference sequence). This CDR3 has 11 amino acids. Trimming cost V 1 base and J 5 bases, with 3 bases left between them. The CDR3 DNA sequence: TGCAGTGCTAGAGGCGACAATGAGCAGTTCTTC. It yields the protein CSARGDNEQFF.

The V and J genes are TRBV29-1 and TRBJ2-2; D is possibly TRBD1 (5 bases). Trimming removed 6 bases at V and 0 bases at J, with 8 bases between. The CDR3 covers 13 residues. CDR1 is SQVTM and CDR2 is ANQGSEA in the germline V gene. The CDR3 DNA is TGCAGCGTGATAGGGGCGAACACCGGGGAGCTGTTTTTT. It codes for CSVIGANTGELFF.

This rearrangement joins TRBV4-1 to TRBJ1-2; weak D call: TRBD1 (6 bases). The CDR3 totals 14 residues. Germline V gives CDR1 MGHRA, CDR2 YSYEKL. Trimming stripped 2 bases from V and 4 bases from J, with 11 bases between. In DNA form, the CDR3 reads TGCGCCAGCAGCCAATCGGGGGGCAGCTATGGCTACACCTTC. Translation: CASSQSGGSYGYTF.